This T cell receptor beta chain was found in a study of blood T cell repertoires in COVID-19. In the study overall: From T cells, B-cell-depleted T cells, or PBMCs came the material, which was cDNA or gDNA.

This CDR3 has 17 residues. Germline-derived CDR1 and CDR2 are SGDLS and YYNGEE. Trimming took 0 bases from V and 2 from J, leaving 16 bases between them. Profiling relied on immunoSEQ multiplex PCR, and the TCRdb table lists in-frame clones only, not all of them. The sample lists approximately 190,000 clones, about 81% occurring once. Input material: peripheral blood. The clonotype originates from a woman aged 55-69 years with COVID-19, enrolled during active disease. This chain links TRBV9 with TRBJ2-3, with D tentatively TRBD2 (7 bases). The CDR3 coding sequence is TGTGCCAGCAGCGTAGGAGGTCGGGGGGCGTACACAGATACGCAGTATTTT. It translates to CASSVGGRGAYTDTQYF.